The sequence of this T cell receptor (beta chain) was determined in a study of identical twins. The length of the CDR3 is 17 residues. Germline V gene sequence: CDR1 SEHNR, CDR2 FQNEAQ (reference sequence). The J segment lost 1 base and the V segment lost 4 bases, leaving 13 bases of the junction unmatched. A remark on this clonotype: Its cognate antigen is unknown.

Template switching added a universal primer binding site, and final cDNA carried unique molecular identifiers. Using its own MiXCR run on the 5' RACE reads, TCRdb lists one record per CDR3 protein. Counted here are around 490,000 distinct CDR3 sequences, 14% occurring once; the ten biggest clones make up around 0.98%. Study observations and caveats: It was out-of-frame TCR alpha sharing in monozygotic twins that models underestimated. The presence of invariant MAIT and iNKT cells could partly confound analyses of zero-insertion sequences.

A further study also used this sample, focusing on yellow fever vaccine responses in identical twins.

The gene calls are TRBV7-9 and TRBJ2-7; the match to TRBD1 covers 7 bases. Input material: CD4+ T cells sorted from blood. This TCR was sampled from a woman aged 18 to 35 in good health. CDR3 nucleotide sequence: TGTGCCAGCAGCTCGGGACAGCCCTTCTCTTTTTCCTACGAGCAGTACTTC. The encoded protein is CASSSGQPFSFSYEQYF.